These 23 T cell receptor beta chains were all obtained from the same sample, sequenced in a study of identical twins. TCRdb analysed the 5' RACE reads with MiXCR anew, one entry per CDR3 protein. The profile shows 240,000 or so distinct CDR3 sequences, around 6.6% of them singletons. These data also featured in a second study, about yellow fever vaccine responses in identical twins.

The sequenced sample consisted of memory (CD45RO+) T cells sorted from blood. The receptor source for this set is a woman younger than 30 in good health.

CDR3 sequence (DNA): TGTGCCAGCAGCCCAGATGGGACACCCTACGAGCAGTACGTC. Its protein product is CASSPDGTPYEQYV. The rearrangement joins TRBV28 to TRBJ2-7, with D maybe TRBD1 (6 bases). Germline values: CDR1 MDHEN, CDR2 SYDVKM. The CDR3 loop spans 14 amino acids. V shed 6 bases and J shed 2 bases, with 14 bases lying between them.

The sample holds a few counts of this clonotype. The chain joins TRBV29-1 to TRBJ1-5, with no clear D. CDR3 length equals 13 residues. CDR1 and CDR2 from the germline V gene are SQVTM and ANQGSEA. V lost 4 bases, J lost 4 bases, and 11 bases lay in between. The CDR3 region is CSVGGNANQPQHF. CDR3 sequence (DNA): TGCAGCGTTGGGGGTAATGCAAATCAGCCCCAGCATTTT.

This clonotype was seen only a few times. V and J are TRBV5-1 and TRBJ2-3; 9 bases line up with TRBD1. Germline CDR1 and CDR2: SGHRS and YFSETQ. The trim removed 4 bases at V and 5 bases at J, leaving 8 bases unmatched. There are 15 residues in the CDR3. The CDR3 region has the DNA TGCGCCAGCAGCCGTAACAGGGGGCAGGGAGATACGCAGTATTTT. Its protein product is CASSRNRGQGDTQYF.

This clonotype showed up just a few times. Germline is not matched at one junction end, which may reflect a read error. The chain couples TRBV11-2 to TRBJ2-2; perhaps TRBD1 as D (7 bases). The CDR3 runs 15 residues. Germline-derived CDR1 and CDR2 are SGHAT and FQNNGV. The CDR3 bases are TGTGCCAGCAGCTTAGGAGGGGGCAAGGGCGGGGAGCCGTTTTTT. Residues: CASSLGGGKGGEPFF. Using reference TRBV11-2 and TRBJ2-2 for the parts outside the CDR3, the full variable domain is EAGVAQSPRYKIIEKRQSVAFWCNPISGHATLYWYQQILGQGPKLLIQFQNNGVVDDSQLPKDRFSAERLKGVDSTLKIQPAKLEDSAVYLCASSLGGGKGGEPFFGEGSRLTVL.

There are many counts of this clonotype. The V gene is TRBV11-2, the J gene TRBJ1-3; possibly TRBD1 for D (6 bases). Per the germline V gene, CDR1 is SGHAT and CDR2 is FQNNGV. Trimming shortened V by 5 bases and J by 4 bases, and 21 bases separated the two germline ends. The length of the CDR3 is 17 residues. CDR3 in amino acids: CASSRQLGGAPGNTIYF. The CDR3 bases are TGTGCCAGCAGCCGACAACTCGGGGGGGCGCCCGGAAACACCATATATTTT. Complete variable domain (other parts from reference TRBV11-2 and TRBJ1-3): EAGVAQSPRYKIIEKRQSVAFWCNPISGHATLYWYQQILGQGPKLLIQFQNNGVVDDSQLPKDRFSAERLKGVDSTLKIQPAKLEDSAVYLCASSRQLGGAPGNTIYFGEGSWLTVV.

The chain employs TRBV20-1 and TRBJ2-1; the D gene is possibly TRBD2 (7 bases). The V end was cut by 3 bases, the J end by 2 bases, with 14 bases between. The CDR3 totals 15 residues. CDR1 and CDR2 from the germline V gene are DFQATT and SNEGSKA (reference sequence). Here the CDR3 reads CSARAGASPYNEQFF. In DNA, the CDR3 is TGCAGTGCTAGGGCGGGGGCCTCTCCCTACAATGAGCAGTTCTTC.

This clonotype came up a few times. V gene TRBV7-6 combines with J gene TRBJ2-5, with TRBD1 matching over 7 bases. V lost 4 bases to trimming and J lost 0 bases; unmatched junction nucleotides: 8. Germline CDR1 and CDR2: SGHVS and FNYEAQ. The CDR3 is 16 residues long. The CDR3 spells CASSSRLGTDQETQYF. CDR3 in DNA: TGTGCCAGCAGCTCGCGCCTTGGGACAGACCAAGAGACCCAGTACTTC.

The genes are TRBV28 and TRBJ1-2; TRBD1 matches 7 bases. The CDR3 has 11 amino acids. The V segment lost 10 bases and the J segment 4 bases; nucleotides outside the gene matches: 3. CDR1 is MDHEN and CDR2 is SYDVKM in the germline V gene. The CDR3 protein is CATQGVYGYTF. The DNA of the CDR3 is TGTGCCACGCAGGGGGTCTATGGCTACACCTTC.

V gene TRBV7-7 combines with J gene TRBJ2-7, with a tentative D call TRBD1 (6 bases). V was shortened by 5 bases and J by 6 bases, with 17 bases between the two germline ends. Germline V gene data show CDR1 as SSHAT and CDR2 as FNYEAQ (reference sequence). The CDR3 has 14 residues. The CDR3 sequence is CASSLDSTGREQYF. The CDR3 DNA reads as TGTGCCAGCAGCCTAGACTCTACAGGGCGCGAGCAGTACTTC.

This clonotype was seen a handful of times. The CDR3 loop is CASSPGGSRASYEQYV. In DNA form, the CDR3 reads TGTGCCAGCAGCCCGGGGGGGTCGAGGGCATCCTACGAGCAGTACGTC. The V and J genes are TRBV28 and TRBJ2-7; 8 nucleotides agree with TRBD2. CDR1 MDHEN and CDR2 SYDVKM come from the germline V gene. The CDR3 sequence is 16 residues long. The V and J ends lost 6 bases and 1 base, in that order; junction bases with no gene match: 11.

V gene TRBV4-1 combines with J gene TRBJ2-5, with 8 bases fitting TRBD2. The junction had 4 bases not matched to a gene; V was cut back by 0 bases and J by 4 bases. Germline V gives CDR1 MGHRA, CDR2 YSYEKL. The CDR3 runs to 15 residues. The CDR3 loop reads CASSQDAAGVETQYF. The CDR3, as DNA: TGCGCCAGCAGCCAAGACGCAGCGGGGGTAGAGACCCAGTACTTC.

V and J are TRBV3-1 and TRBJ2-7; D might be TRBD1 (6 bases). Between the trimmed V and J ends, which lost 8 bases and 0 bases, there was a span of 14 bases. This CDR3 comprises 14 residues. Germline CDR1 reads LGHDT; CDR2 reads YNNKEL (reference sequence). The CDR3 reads CASRAGTTSYEQYF. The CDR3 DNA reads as TGTGCCAGCCGTGCCGGGACAACCTCCTACGAGCAGTACTTC.

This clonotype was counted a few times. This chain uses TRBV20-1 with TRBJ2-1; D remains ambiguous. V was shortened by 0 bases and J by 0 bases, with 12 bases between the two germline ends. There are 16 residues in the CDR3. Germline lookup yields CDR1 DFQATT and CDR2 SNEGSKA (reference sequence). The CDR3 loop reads CSARDRASSSYNEQFF. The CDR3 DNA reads TGCAGTGCTAGAGATCGGGCTAGTAGCTCCTACAATGAGCAGTTCTTC.

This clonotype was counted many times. Written as DNA, the CDR3 is TGTGCCAGCAGTCAAAGGGGGATCCCCCAAGAGACCCAGTACTTC. Amino acid sequence: CASSQRGIPQETQYF. The rearrangement links TRBV25-1 to TRBJ2-5; perhaps TRBD1 as D (6 bases). Trimming removed 5 bases at V and 1 base at J, with 14 bases between. In germline, CDR1 is MGHDK, CDR2 SYGVNS. CDR3 length: 15 amino acids.

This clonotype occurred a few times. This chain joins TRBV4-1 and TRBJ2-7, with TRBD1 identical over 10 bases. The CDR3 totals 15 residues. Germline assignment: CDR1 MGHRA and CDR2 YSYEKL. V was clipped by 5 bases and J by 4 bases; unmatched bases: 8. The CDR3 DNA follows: TGCGCCAGCAGCGACCCGGGACAGGGGTATTACGAGCAGTACGTC. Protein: CASSDPGQGYYEQYV.

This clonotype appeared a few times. The CDR3 loop reads CASSLAPDYYNEQFF. CDR3 DNA sequence: TGTGCCAGCAGCTTAGCCCCTGATTATTACAATGAGCAGTTCTTC. The chain joins TRBV13 to TRBJ2-1, with no clear D. Germline V gene data show CDR1 as PRHDT and CDR2 as FYEKMQ (reference sequence). Trimming cost V 1 base and J 4 bases, with 11 bases left between them. This CDR3 comprises 15 residues.

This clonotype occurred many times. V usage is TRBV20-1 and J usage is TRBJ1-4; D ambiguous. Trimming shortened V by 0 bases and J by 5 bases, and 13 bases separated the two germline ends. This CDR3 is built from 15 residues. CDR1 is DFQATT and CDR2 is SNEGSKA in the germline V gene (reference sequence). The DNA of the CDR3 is TGCAGTGCTAGAGAACAAGCCCTCTGGAATGAAAAACTGTTTTTT. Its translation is CSAREQALWNEKLFF.

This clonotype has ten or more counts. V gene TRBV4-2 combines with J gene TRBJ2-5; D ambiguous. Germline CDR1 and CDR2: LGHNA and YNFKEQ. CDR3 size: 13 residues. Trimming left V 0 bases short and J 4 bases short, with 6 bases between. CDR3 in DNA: TGTGCCAGCAGCCAAGAAAGCCGAGAGACCCAGTACTTC. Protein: CASSQESRETQYF.

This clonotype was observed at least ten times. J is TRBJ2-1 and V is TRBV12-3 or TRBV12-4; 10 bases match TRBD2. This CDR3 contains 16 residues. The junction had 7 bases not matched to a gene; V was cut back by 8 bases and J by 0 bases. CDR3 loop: CASRTSGGSSYNEQFF. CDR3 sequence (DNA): TGTGCCAGCCGGACTAGCGGAGGGAGCTCCTACAATGAGCAGTTCTTC.

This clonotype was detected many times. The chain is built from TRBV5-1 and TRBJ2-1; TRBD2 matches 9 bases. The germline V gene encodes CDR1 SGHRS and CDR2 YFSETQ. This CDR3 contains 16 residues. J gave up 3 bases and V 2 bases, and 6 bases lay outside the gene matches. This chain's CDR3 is CASSLRELAGYNEQFF. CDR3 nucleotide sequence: TGCGCCAGCAGCTTAAGGGAACTAGCGGGCTACAATGAGCAGTTCTTC.

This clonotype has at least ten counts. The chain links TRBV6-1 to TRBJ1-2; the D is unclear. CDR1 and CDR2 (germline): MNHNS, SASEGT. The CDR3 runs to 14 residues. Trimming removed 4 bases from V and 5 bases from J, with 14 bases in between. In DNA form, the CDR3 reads TGTGCCAGCAGTGCGAAGGCGGCCCGATATGGCTACACCTTC. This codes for CASSAKAARYGYTF.

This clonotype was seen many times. CDR3 region: CASSLGFSLDRGLVYTEAFF. The CDR3, as DNA: TGCGCCAGCAGCTTGGGTTTCTCGCTTGACAGGGGGCTGGTGTACACTGAAGCTTTCTTT. This chain links TRBV5-1 with TRBJ1-1; the match to TRBD1 covers 10 bases. V trimming: 0 bases; J trimming: 3 bases; junction bases outside the gene matches: 17. There are 20 residues in the CDR3. From germline, CDR1 is SGHRS and CDR2 YFSETQ. Complete variable domain (other parts from reference TRBV5-1 and TRBJ1-1): KAGVTQTPRYLIKTRGQQVTLSCSPISGHRSVSWYQQTPGQGLQFLFEYFSETQRNKGNFPGRFSGRQFSNSRSEMNVSTLELGDSALYLCASSLGFSLDRGLVYTEAFFGQGTRLTVV.

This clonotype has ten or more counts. CDR3 region: CASSESHRMNTEAFF. CDR3 DNA: TGTGCCAGCAGTGAATCTCACAGGATGAACACTGAAGCTTTCTTT. V is TRBV25-1 and J is TRBJ1-1; possibly TRBD1 for D (5 bases). CDR3 length: 15 amino acids. Germline CDR1 is MGHDK and CDR2 is SYGVNS. Trimming cost V 1 base and J 0 bases, with 9 bases left between them.